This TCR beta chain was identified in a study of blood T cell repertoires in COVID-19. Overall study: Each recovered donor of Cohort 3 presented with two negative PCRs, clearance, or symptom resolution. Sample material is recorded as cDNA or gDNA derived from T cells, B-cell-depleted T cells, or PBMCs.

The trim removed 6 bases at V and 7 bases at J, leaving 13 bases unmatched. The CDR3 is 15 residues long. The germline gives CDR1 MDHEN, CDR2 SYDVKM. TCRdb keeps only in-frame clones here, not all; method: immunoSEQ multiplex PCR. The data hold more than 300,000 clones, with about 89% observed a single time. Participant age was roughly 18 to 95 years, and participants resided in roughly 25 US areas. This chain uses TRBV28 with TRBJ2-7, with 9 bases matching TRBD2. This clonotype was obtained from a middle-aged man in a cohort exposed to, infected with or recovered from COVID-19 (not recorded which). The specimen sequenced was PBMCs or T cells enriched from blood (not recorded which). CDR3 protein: CASSLSVAGGGEQYF. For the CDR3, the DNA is TGTGCCAGCAGCCTTAGCGTGGCGGGAGGGGGGGAGCAGTACTTC.